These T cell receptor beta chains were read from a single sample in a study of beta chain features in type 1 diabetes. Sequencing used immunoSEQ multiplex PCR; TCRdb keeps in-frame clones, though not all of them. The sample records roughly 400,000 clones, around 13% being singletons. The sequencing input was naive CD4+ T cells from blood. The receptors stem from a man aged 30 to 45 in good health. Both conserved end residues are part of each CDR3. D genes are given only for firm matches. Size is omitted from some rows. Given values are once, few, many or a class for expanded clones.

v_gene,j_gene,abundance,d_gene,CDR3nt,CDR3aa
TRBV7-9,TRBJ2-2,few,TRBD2,TGTGCCAGCAGCTCTACGCCGCTAGCGGGAGCCGCCGGGGAGCTGTTTTTT,CASSSTPLAGAAGELFF
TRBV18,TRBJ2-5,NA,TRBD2,TGTGCCAGCTCAGCGGGGGTCCAAGAGACCCAGTACTTC,CASSAGVQETQYF
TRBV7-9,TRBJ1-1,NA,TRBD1,TGTGCCAGCAGCCGAACCACCACAGGGGCCCCGAACACTGAAGCTTTCTTT,CASSRTTTGAPNTEAFF
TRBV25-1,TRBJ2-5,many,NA,TGTGCCAGCAGTGAATTCGCTAAAGAGACCCAGTACTTC,CASSEFAKETQYF
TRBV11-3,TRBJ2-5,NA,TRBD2,TGTGCCAGCAGCCTCGGACTAGCGGGAGTTGTACAAGAGACCCAGTACTTC,CASSLGLAGVVQETQYF
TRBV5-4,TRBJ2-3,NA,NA,TGTGCCAGCAGCACCGGACAGAGCACAGATACGCAGTATTTT,CASSTGQSTDTQYF
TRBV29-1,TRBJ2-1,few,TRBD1,TGCAGCGGGGGACAGAGCTCCTACAATGAGCAGTTCTTC,CSGGQSSYNEQFF
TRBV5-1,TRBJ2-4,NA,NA,TGCGCCAGCAGGAGGCCAGGGTCAGAAAACATTCAGTACTTC,CASRRPGSENIQYF
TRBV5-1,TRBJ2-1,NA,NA,TGCGCCAGCAGCTCGAAACAGGGAGGTGAGCAGTTCTTC,CASSSKQGGEQFF
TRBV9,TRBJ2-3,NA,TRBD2,TGTGCCAGCAGCCTTTCGACTAGCGTCGATACGCAGTATTTT,CASSLSTSVDTQYF
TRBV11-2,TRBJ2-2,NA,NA,TGTGCCAGCAGTACTACCTCAGGGGATATCACCGGGGAGCTGTTTTTT,CASSTTSGDITGELFF
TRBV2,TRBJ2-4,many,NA,TGTGCCAGCACAGTAGCCAAAAACATTCAGTACTTC,CASTVAKNIQYF
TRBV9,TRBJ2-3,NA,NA,TGTGCCAGCAGCCCAGAACCATTCACAGATACGCAGTATTTT,CASSPEPFTDTQYF
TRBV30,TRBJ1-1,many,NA,TGTGCCTGGAGTGTACGTTCAGTTGAAGCTTTCTTT,CAWSVRSVEAFF
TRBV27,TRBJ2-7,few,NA,TGTGCCAGCAGTTTAAGCGGGTCCTACGAGCAGTACTTC,CASSLSGSYEQYF
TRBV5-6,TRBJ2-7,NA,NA,TGTGCCAGCAGCGTTGGAGTGGGGTACTACGAGCAGTACTTC,CASSVGVGYYEQYF
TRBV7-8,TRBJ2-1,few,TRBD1,TGTGCCAGCAGTTTATTGGGACAGTTAATTTTTGAGCAGTTCTTC,CASSLLGQLIFEQFF
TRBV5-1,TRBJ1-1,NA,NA,TGCGCCAGCAGCTTGGTCCAGGGACCGCTGAACACTGAAGCTTTCTTT,CASSLVQGPLNTEAFF
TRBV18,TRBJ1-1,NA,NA,TGTGCCAGCTCATGGATGAACACTGAAGCTTTCTTT,CASSWMNTEAFF